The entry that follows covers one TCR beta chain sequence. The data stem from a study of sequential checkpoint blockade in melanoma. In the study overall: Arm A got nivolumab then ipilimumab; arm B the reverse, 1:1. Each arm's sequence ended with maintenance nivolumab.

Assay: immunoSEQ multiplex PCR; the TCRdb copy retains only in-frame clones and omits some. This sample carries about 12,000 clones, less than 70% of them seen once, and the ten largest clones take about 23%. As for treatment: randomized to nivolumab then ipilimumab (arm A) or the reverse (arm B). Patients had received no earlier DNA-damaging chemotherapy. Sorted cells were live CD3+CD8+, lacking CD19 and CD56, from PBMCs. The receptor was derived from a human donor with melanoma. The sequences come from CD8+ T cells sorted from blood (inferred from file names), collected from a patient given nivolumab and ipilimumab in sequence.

CDR3 bases: TGCGCCAGCAGCACCTTAGCGGGGGCAGGAGAGACCCAGTACTTC. Translated, it gives CASSTLAGAGETQYF. The gene calls are TRBV5-1 and TRBJ2-5; 9 bases are shared with TRBD2. Trimming cost V 4 bases and J 4 bases; bases outside gene matches: 8. This CDR3 has 15 residues. The germline V gene encodes CDR1 SGHRS and CDR2 YFSETQ.